This TCR beta chain is drawn from a study of CD8 T cells in Susac syndrome. The germline gives CDR1 SGDLS, CDR2 YYNGEE. Trimming pared 0 bases from V and 2 bases from J, leaving 12 bases between. The CDR3 consists of 15 residues. A quantity of about 0.5 to 1 ug RNA underwent reverse transcription using random hexamers. TCRdb recomputed calls from the immunoSEQ multiplex PCR reads with MiXCR, one row per CDR3 protein. The sample has hundreds of thousands of distinct CDR3 sequences, about 90% seen once. The gene calls are TRBV9 and TRBJ2-7; D is uncertain. This receptor was taken from a human donor with multiple sclerosis. Sequencing was done on a sample of CD8+ T cells from PBMCs. CDR3: CASSVALFGPYEQYF. DNA for the CDR3: TGTGCCAGCAGCGTAGCCCTATTTGGTCCCTACGAGCAGTACTTC.